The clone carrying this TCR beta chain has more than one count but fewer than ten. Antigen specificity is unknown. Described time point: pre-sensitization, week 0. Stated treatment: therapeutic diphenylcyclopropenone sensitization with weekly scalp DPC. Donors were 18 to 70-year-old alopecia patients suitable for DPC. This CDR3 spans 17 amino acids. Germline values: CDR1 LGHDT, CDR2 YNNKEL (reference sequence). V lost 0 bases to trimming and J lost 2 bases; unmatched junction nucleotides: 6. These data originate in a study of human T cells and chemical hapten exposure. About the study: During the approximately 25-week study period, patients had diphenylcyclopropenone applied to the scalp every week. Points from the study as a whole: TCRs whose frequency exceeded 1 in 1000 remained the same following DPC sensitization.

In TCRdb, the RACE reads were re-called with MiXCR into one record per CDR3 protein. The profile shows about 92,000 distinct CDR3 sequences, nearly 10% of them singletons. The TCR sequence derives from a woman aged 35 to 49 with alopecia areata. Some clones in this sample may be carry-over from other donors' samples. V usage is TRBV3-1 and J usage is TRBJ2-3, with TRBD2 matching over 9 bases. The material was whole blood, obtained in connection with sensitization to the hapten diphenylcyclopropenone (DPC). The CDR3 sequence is CASSQEGLAGTTDTQYF. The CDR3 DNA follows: TGTGCCAGCAGCCAAGAGGGCCTAGCGGGGACCACAGATACGCAGTATTTT.